Listed here is a single TCR beta chain. Its antigen is unidentified. The data derive from a study of cytomegalovirus exposure and HLA in healthy donors. General study points: The dataset shows that most TCR sequences were rare, while some public TCRs occurred in many donors.

Germline CDR1 MNHEY, CDR2 SVGAGI. The CDR3 totals 16 residues. Trimming left V 2 bases short and J 6 bases short, with 19 bases between. 60 Vbeta and 13 Jbeta primers were used in PCR. Generated by immunoSEQ multiplex PCR, the TCRdb table keeps only in-frame clones and is missing some. Its listing shows approximately 180,000 clones. This clonotype originated in a man aged 25-45 years in good health and CMV-seronegative. This sequence joins TRBV6-5 and TRBJ1-2; D remains unclear. The sequencing sample was made of PBMCs. This CDR3 is CASSYGRRPRSNGYTF. The CDR3, as DNA: TGTGCCAGCAGTTACGGTCGGCGGCCGAGGAGTAATGGCTACACCTTC.